This TCR beta chain was retrieved from a study of T cell changes during pregnancy in multiple sclerosis. CDR3 length: 15 amino acids. The V gene's germline CDR1 is SGHTA and CDR2 FQGNSA. The ends lost 2 bases at V and 5 bases at J; junction bases unmatched: 7. Repertoires were generated with immunoSEQ multiplex PCR, while TCRdb's copy carries only in-frame clones and drops some. The sample shows fewer than 80,000 clones, about 89% of them seen only once. This receptor was identified in a female donor in good health, enrolled as a control in a pregnancy study. Sample: peripheral blood, taken in the first trimester of pregnancy. V and J are TRBV7-2 and TRBJ2-3; 7 positions agree with TRBD2. The CDR3 loop reads CASSLYLASGDTQYF. The CDR3 DNA sequence: TGTGCCAGCAGCTTATACTTGGCTAGCGGAGATACGCAGTATTTT.